A single T cell receptor (beta chain) is shown here with its context. What it binds is not known. This record comes from a study of T cell responses to AZD1222 COVID-19 vaccine. Study information: Both about-4-week and about-12-week second-dose recipients were combined.

The germline V gene encodes CDR1 SEHNR and CDR2 FQNEAQ (reference sequence). V was pared by 0 bases and J by 11 bases, with 13 bases between. The CDR3 totals 13 residues. Overall study findings and caveats: Mostly white British, mostly female donors; authors suggested clonal diversity may be underestimated. Spike-wide vaccine-associated CD4 TCRs dominated at 160-218 and 743-854. Spike-specific TCR breadth and depth were elevated following two AZD1222 doses.

Clones were sequenced by immunoSEQ multiplex PCR, and TCRdb holds only the in-frame ones, with some missing. The data show 95,000 to 150,000 clones, with around 87% seen just once and around 9.3% held by the top ten. The chain is built from TRBV7-9 and TRBJ1-2; D is possibly TRBD1 (6 bases). This TCR derives from an adult in good health. Sequencing used peripheral blood, obtained on day 0 of AZD1222 vaccination. DNA for the CDR3: TGTGCCAGCAGCTTAGCTGCAGGGGCTGGGTACACCTTC. Protein product: CASSLAAGAGYTF.